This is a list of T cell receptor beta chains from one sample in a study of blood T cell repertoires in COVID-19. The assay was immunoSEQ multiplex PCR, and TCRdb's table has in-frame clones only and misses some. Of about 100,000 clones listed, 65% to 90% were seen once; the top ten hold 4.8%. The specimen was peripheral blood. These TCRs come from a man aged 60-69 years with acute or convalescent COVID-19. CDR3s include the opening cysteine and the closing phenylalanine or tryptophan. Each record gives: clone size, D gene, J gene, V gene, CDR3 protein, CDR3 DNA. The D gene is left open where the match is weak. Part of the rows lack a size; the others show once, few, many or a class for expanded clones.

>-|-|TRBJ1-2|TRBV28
CASGGAGSNYGYTF
TGTGCCTCTGGAGGGGCAGGGTCTAACTATGGCTACACCTTC
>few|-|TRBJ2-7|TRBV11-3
CASSRDYEQYF
TGTGCCAGCAGTCGCGACTACGAGCAGTACTTC
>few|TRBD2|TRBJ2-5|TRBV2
CASTGLAEETQYF
TGTGCCAGCACAGGACTAGCGGAAGAGACCCAGTACTTC
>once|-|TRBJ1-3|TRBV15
CATSRPGDSGNTIYF
TGTGCCACCAGCAGACCGGGGGACTCTGGAAACACCATATATTTT
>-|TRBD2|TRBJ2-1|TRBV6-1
CASSAGLAGYYNEQFF
TGTGCCAGCAGTGCTGGACTAGCGGGGTACTACAATGAGCAGTTCTTC
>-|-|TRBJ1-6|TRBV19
CASMAEAYNSPLHF
TGTGCCAGTATGGCGGAGGCCTATAATTCACCCCTCCACTTT
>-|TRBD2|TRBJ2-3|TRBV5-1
CASSLGLAGGGTLADTQYF
TGCGCCAGCAGCTTGGGACTAGCGGGGGGCGGTACCCTCGCAGATACGCAGTATTTT
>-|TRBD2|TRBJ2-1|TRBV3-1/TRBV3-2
CASSQMLAGDEQFF
TGTGCCAGCAGCCAAATGTTAGCGGGAGATGAGCAGTTCTTC
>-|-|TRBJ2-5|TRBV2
CASSPARRKETQYF
TGTGCCAGCAGTCCCGCGCGTAGAAAAGAGACCCAGTACTTC
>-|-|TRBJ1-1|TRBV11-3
CASSLVVGAHTEAFF
TGTGCCAGCAGCTTAGTTGTGGGGGCCCACACTGAAGCTTTCTTT
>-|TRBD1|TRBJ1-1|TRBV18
CASSRGQITTEVAFF
TGTGCCAGCTCTCGGGGACAGATAACCACTGAGGTAGCTTTCTTT
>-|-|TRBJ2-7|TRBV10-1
CASLVTLPSTVPIDSYEQYF
TGCGCCAGCTTAGTGACCCTACCCAGCACAGTCCCAATCGACTCCTACGAGCAGTACTTC
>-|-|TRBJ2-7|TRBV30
CAWSMTGTYYEQYF
TGTGCCTGGAGTATGACAGGGACTTACTACGAGCAGTACTTC
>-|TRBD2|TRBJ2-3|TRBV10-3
CAIRAGLAGGRNTTDTQYF
TGTGCCATCAGAGCGGGACTAGCGGGAGGGCGAAACACCACAGATACGCAGTATTTT
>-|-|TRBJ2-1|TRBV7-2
CASSLAPSRGHNEQFF
TGTGCCAGCAGCTTAGCCCCTTCTAGAGGCCACAATGAGCAGTTCTTC
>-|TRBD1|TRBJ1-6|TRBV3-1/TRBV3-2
CATQKQGSSSPLHF
TGTGCCACTCAAAAACAGGGGTCCAGTTCACCCCTCCACTTT
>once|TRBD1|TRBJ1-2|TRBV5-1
CASSLEGAGNNYGYTF
TGCGCCAGCAGCTTGGAGGGGGCAGGGAATAACTATGGCTACACCTTC
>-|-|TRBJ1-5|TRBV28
CASSLRQGGQPQHF
TGTGCCAGCAGTTTACGGCAGGGAGGCCAGCCCCAGCATTTT
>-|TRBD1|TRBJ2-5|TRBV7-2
CASSFTGVRETQYF
TGTGCCAGCAGCTTTACAGGGGTCCGGGAGACCCAGTACTTC
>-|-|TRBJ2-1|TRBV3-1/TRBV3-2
CASSPWGSGGNNEQFF
TGTGCCAGCAGCCCTTGGGGGTCGGGGGGCAACAATGAGCAGTTCTTC
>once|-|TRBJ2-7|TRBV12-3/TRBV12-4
CASSSDSYEQYF
TGTGCCAGCAGCTCAGACAGCTACGAGCAGTACTTC
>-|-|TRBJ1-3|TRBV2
CASGTSGNTIYF
TGTGCCAGTGGGACTTCTGGAAACACCATATATTTT
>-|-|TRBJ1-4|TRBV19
CASRSTRDINEKLFF
TGTGCCAGTAGGAGCACCCGGGACATTAATGAAAAACTGTTTTTT
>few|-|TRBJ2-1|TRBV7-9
CASSLGTHFYNEQFF
TGTGCCAGCAGCTTAGGGACACATTTCTACAATGAGCAGTTCTTC
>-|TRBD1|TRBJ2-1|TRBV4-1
CASSQEHRGDEQFF
TGCGCCAGCAGCCAAGAGCACAGGGGAGATGAGCAGTTCTTC
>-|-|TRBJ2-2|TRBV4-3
CASSQGVQRNTGELFF
TGCGCCAGCAGCCAAGGGGTCCAGCGGAACACCGGGGAGCTGTTTTTT
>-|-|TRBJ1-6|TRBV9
CASSVGRDSPLHF
TGTGCCAGCAGCGTAGGGAGGGACTCACCCCTCCACTTT